The next 5 T cell receptor beta chains were all read from a single sample in a study of shared clonotypes between healthy human individuals. Clones were read by immunoSEQ multiplex PCR, and TCRdb kept only the in-frame ones, dropping some. The table has over a million clones, roughly 96% seen once. Sequencing used naive CD4+ T cells sorted from blood. Stated subset: CD45RA+ positively selected. The origin of the receptors is a man aged 25-45 years in good health.

CDR3 residues: CASSTRRAGASYNEQFF. DNA of the CDR3: TGCGCCAGCAGCACACGACGCGCGGGAGCTTCCTACAATGAGCAGTTCTTC. The chain has TRBV5-1 and TRBJ2-1; 7 bases fit TRBD2. The CDR3 length is 17 residues. The V and J ends lost 4 bases and 1 base, in that order; junction bases with no gene match: 11. The germline V gene has CDR1 SGHRS and CDR2 YFSETQ. Full variable domain (rest looked up from reference TRBV5-1 and TRBJ2-1): KAGVTQTPRYLIKTRGQQVTLSCSPISGHRSVSWYQQTPGQGLQFLFEYFSETQRNKGNFPGRFSGRQFSNSRSEMNVSTLELGDSALYLCASSTRRAGASYNEQFFGPGTRLTVL.

The chain has TRBV6-5 and TRBJ2-7; tentative D call: TRBD1 (6 bases). V was shortened by 0 bases and J by 2 bases, with 11 bases between the two germline ends. Germline V gives CDR1 MNHEY, CDR2 SVGAGI. This CDR3 contains 15 residues. CDR3 nucleotide sequence: TGTGCCAGCAGTTACTCGAGATGGACAGCCTACGAGCAGTACTTC. Its translation is CASSYSRWTAYEQYF.

The J gene is TRBJ2-2, the V gene TRBV5-8, with 7 positions matching TRBD2. The CDR3 length is 18 residues. The trim removed 0 bases at V and 2 bases at J, leaving 10 bases unmatched. Germline V gives CDR1 SGHTS, CDR2 YDEGEE. CDR3 in DNA: TGTGCCAGCAGCTTGGCCTTTATGAGCGGGGCAAACACCGGGGAGCTGTTTTTT. Protein product: CASSLAFMSGANTGELFF.

The gene calls are TRBV6-6 and TRBJ2-1, with D perhaps TRBD2 (5 bases). V shed 9 bases and J shed 9 bases, with 15 bases lying between them. The CDR3 extends over 12 amino acids. Per germline, CDR1 MNHNY and CDR2 SVGAGI (reference sequence). CDR3 sequence (DNA): TGTGCCAGTTCCAACGTGGGGAGTGAGCAGTTCTTC. As protein: CASSNVGSEQFF.

DNA for the CDR3: TGTGCCAGCATTGGAGGGGCACTAGCCAAAAACATTCAGTACTTC. As protein: CASIGGALAKNIQYF. J is TRBJ2-4 and V is TRBV2, with D maybe TRBD2 (6 bases). This CDR3 is built from 15 residues. The germline V and J ends were trimmed by 7 bases and 0 bases, with 13 bases remaining between them. From germline, CDR1 is SNHLY and CDR2 FYNNEI.